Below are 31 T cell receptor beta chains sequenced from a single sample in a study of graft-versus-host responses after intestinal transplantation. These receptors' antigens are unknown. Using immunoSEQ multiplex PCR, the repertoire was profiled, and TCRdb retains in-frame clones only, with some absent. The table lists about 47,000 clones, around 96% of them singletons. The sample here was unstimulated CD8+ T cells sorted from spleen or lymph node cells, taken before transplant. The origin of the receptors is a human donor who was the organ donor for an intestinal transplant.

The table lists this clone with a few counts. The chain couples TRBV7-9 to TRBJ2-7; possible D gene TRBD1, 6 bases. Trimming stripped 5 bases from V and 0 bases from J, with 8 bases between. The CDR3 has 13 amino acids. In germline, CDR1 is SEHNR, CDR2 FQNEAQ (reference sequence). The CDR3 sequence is CASSGQTSYEQYF. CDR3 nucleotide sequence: TGTGCCAGCAGCGGACAGACCTCCTACGAGCAGTACTTC.

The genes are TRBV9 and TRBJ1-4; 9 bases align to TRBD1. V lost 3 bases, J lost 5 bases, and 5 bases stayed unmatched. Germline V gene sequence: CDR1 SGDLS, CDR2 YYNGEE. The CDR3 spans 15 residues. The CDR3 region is CASSAEGQGNEKLFF. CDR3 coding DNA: TGTGCCAGCAGCGCCGAAGGACAGGGGAATGAAAAACTGTTTTTT.

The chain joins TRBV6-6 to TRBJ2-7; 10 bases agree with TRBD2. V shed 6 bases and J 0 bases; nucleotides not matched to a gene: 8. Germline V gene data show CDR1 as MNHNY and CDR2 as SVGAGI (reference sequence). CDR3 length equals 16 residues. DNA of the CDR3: TGTGCCAGCAGGTCCCAGACTAGCGGGTACTCCTACGAGCAGTACTTC. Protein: CASRSQTSGYSYEQYF.

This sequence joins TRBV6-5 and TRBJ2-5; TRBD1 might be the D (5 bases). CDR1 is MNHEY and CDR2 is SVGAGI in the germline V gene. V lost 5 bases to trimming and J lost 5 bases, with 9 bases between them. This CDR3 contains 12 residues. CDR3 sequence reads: CASSQPGETQYF. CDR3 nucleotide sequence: TGTGCCAGCAGTCAACCAGGGGAGACCCAGTACTTC.

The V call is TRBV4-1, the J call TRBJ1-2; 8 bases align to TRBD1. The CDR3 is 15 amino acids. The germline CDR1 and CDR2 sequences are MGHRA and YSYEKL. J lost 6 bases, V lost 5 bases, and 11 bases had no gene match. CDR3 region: CASSIQGATRDGYTF. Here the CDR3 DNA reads TGCGCCAGCAGCATTCAGGGGGCGACTAGGGATGGCTACACCTTC.

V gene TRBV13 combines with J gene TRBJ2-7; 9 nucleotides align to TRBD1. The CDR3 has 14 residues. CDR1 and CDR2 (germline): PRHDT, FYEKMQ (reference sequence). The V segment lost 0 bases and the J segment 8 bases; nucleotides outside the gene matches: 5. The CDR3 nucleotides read TGTGCCAGCAGCTTAGGCCTTACAGGGGGCAAGCAGTACTTC. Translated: CASSLGLTGGKQYF.

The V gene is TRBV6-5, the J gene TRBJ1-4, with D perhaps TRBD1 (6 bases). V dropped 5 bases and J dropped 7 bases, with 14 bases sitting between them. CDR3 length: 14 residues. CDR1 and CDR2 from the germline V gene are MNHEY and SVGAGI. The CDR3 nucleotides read TGTGCCAGCAGTAACACAGGGCTGGGTGAAAAACTGTTTTTT. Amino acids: CASSNTGLGEKLFF.

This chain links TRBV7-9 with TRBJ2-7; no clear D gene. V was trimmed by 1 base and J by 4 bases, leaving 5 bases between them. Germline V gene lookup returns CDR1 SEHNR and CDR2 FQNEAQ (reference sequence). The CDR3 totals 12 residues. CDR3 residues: CASSLGTYEQYF. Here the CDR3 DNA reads TGTGCCAGCAGCTTAGGCACTTACGAGCAGTACTTC.

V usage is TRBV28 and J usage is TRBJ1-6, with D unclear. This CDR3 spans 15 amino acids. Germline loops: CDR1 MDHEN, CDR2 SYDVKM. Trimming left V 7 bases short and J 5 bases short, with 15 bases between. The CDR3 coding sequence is TGTGCCAGCATCACTACTGGGGAGCATAATTCACCCCTCCACTTT. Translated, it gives CASITTGEHNSPLHF.

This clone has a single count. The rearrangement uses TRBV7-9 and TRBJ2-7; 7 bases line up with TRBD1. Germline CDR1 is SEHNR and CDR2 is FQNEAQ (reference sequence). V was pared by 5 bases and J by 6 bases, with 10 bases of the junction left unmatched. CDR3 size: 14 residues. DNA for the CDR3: TGTGCCAGCAGCGCCGACAGGGCCCGACTCGAGCAGTACTTC. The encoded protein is CASSADRARLEQYF.

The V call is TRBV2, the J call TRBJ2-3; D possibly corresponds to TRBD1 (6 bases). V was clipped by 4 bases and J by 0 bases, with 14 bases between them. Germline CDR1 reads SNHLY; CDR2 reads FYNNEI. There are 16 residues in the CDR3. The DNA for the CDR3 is TGTGCCAGCAGTGGACAGGTACAGTTCAGCACAGATACGCAGTATTTT. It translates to CASSGQVQFSTDTQYF.

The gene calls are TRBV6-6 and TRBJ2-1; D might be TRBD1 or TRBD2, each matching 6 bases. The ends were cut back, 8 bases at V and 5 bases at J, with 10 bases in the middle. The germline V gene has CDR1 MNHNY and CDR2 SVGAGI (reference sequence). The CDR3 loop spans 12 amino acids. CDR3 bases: TGTGCCAGCGGGGGGCCGAACAATGAGCAGTTCTTC. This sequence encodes CASGGPNNEQFF.

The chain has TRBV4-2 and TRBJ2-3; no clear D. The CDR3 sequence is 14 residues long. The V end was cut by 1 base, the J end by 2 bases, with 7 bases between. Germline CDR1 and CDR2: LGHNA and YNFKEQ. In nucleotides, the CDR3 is TGTGCCAGCAGCCAAGGACTGTCCACAGATACGCAGTATTTT. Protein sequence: CASSQGLSTDTQYF.

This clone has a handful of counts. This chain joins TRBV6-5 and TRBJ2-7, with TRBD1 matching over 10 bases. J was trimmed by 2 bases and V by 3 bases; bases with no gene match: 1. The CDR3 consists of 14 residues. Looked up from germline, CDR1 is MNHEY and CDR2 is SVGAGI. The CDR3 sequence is CASSYGTGAYEQYF. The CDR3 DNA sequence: TGTGCCAGCAGTTATGGGACAGGGGCCTACGAGCAGTACTTC.

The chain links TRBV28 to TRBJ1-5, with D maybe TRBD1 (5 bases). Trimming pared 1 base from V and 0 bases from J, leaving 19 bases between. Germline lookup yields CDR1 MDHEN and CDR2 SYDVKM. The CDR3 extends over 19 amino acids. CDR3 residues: CASSLSVPDSHYSNQPQHF. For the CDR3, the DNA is TGTGCCAGCAGTTTATCGGTCCCCGACAGCCACTATAGCAATCAGCCCCAGCATTTT.

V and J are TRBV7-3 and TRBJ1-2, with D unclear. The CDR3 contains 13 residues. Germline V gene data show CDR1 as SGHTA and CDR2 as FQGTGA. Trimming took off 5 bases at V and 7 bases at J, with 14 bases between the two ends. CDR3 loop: CASSPSGSTGYTF. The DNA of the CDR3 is TGTGCCAGCAGCCCTAGTGGGAGCACTGGCTACACCTTC.

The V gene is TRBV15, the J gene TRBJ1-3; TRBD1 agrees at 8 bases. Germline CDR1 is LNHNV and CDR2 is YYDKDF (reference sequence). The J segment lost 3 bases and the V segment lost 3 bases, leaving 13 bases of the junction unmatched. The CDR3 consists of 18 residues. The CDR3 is CATSSQWSGGWGGNTIYF. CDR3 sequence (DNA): TGTGCCACCAGCAGCCAATGGTCAGGGGGCTGGGGTGGAAACACCATATATTTT.

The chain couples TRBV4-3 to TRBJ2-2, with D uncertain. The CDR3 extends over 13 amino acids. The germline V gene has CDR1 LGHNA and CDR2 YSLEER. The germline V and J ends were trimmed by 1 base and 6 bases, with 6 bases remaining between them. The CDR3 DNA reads TGCGCCAGCAGCCAAGTCGTCGCCGGGGAGCTGTTTTTT. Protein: CASSQVVAGELFF.

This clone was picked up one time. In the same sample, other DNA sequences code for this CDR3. The DNA for the CDR3 is TGTGCCAGTAGTATTACAGGACAGGGGACCTACGAGCAGTACTTC. Translating gives CASSITGQGTYEQYF. The V and J genes are TRBV19 and TRBJ2-7; 9 nucleotides agree with TRBD1. The CDR3 covers 15 residues. Trimming cost V 3 bases and J 2 bases; bases outside gene matches: 5. Germline loops: CDR1 LNHDA, CDR2 SQIVND (reference sequence).

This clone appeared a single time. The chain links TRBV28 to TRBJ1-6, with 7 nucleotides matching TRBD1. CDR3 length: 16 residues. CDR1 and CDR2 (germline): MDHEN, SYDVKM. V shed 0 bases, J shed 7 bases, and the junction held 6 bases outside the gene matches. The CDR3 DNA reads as TGTGCCAGCAGTTTATGGTTGGGACAGTCCAATTCACCCCTCCACTTT. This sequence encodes CASSLWLGQSNSPLHF.

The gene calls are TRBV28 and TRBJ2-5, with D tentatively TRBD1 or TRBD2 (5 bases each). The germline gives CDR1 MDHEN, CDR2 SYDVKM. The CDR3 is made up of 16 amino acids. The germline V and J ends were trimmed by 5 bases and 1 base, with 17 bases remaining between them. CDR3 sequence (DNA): TGTGCCAGCAGTCGTCCGAAGGGACGGAGCCAAGAGACCCAGTACTTC. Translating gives CASSRPKGRSQETQYF.

The CDR3 region has the DNA TGTGCCAGCAGCCCCCGGACAGGGGATGACTATGGCTACACCTTC. Encoded protein: CASSPRTGDDYGYTF. The V gene is TRBV7-6, the J gene TRBJ1-2; 9 positions match TRBD1. V was clipped by 5 bases and J by 3 bases; unmatched bases: 7. Germline V CDR1 and CDR2: SGHVS, FNYEAQ. The CDR3 contains 15 residues.

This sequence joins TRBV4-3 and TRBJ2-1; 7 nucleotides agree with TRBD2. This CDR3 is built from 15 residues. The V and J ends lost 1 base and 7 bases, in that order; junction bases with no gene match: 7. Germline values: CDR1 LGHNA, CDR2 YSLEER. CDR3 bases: TGCGCCAGCAGCCAAGGAGCGGGACGGGCAAATGAGCAGTTCTTC. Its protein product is CASSQGAGRANEQFF.

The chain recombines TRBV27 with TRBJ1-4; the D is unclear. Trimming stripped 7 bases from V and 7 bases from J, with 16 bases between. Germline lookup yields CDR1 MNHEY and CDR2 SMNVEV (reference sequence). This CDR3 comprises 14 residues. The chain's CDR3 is CASTNGLSTEKLFF. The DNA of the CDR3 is TGTGCCAGCACCAACGGACTGTCTACTGAAAAACTGTTTTTT.

CDR3 sequence reads: CASINDGFSNTGELFF. As DNA, the CDR3 is TGTGCCAGTATTAATGACGGCTTTTCGAACACCGGGGAGCTGTTTTTT. The chain links TRBV19 to TRBJ2-2; D is undetermined. This CDR3 has 16 residues. Trimming left V 7 bases short and J 0 bases short, with 15 bases between. The germline V gene encodes CDR1 LNHDA and CDR2 SQIVND (reference sequence). The full variable domain, its missing parts supplied by reference TRBV19 and TRBJ2-2, is DGGITQSPKYLFRKEGQNVTLSCEQNLNHDAMYWYRQDPGQGLRLIYYSQIVNDFQKGDIAEGYSVSREKKESFPLTVTSAQKNPTAFYLCASINDGFSNTGELFFGEGSRLTVL.

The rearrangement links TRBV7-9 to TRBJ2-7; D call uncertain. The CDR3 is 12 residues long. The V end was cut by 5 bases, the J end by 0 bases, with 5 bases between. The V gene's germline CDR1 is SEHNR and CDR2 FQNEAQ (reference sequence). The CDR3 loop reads CASSLSSYEQYF. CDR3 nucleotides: TGTGCCAGCAGCCTGAGCTCCTACGAGCAGTACTTC.

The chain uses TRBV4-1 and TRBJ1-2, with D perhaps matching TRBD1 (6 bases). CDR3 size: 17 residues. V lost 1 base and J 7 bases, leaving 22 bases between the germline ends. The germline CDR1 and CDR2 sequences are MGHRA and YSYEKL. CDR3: CASSQVFPGVLFSGYTF. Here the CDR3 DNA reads TGCGCCAGCAGCCAAGTTTTCCCAGGGGTTTTATTCTCTGGCTACACCTTC.

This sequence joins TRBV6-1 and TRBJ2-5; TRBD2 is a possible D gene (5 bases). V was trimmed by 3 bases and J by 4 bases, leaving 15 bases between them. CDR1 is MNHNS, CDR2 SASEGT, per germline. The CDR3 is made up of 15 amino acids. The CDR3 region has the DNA TGTGCCAGCAGTGACTCGATCGGGGTCCGAGAGACCCAGTACTTC. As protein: CASSDSIGVRETQYF.

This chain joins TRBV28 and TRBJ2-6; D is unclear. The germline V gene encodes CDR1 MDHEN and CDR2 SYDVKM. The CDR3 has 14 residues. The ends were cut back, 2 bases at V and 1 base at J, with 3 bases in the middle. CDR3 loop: CASSLGSGANVLTF. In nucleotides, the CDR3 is TGTGCCAGCAGTTTAGGGTCTGGGGCCAACGTCCTGACTTTC.

DNA for the CDR3: TGTGCCAGTAGTGAGGTGGGACAGGGCACCTACGAGCAGTACTTC. As protein: CASSEVGQGTYEQYF. This rearrangement joins TRBV19 to TRBJ2-7; 9 bases align to TRBD1. The length of the CDR3 is 15 residues. Per the germline V gene, CDR1 is LNHDA and CDR2 is SQIVND (reference sequence). Trimming took 5 bases from V and 2 from J; bases not matched to a gene: 7.

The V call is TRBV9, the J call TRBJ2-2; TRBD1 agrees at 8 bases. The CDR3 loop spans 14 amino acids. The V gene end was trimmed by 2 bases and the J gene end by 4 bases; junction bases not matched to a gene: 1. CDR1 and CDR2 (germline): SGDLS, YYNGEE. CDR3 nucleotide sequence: TGTGCCAGCAGCGTCAGGGGGCTCACCGGGGAGCTGTTTTTT. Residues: CASSVRGLTGELFF.